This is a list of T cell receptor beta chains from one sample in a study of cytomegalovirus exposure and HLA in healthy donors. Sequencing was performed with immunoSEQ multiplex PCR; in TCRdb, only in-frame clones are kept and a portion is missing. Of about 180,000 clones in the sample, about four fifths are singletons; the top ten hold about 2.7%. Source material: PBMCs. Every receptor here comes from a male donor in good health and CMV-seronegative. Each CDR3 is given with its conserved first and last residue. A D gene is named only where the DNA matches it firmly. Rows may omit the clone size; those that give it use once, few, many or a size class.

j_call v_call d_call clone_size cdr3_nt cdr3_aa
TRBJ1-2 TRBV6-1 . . TGTGCCAGCAGTGAAGGGACACGTAAGGGTGGCTACACCTTC CASSEGTRKGGYTF
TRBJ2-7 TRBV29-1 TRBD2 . TGCAGCGTTCGAGGTGGTAGCGGGTGGGCCGAGCAGTACTTC CSVRGGSGWAEQYF
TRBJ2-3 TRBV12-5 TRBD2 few TGTGCTAGTGGTTTGGGAGCGGGAGTGGCAGATACGCAGTATTTT CASGLGAGVADTQYF
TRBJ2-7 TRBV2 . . TGTGCCAGCAGTGATGGCTTTCGGGGCGAGCAGTACTTC CASSDGFRGEQYF
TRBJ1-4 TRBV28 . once TGTGCCAGCAGTTTCACAGGATTTTTTAATGAAAAACTGTTTTTT CASSFTGFFNEKLFF
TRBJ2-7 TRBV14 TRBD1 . TGTGCCAGCAGACGAGATTGGGACAGCCCAGGCCACGAGCAGTACTTC CASRRDWDSPGHEQYF
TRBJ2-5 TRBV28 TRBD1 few TGTGCCAGCAGTTCGTACACAGGGGCGTCCCAAGAGACCCAGTACTTC CASSSYTGASQETQYF
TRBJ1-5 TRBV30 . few TGTGCCTGGAGTGGGGGGCTGGGCAATCAGCCCCAGCATTTT CAWSGGLGNQPQHF
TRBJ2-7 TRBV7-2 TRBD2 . TGTGCCAGCAGTCTCCCCGGGACTAGCGGGAGGGGCTCCTACGAGCAGTACTTC CASSLPGTSGRGSYEQYF
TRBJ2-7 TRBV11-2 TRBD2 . TGTGCCAGCAGACCAAGCGGGAGCGGTTACGAGCAGTACTTC CASRPSGSGYEQYF
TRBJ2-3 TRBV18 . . TGTGCCAGCTCACCAGGGCAGGACACAGATACGCAGTATTTT CASSPGQDTDTQYF
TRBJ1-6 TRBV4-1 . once TGCGCCAGCAGCCAAGTAGCGGGTTCACCCCTCCACTTT CASSQVAGSPLHF
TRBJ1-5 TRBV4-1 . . TGCGCCAGCAGCCAAGATCGGCGACACCCAGAGCCCCAGCATTTT CASSQDRRHPEPQHF
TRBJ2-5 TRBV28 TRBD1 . TGTGCCAGCAGTGCAGGACAGGGGCGCATGGAGACCCAGTACTTC CASSAGQGRMETQYF
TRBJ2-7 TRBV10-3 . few TGTGCCATCCGGGGTGAGTTACTCCTCTACGAGCAGTACTTC CAIRGELLLYEQYF
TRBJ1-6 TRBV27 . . TGTGCCAGTTGTCGGGTGAGCTCCTATAATTCACCCCTCCACTTT CASCRVSSYNSPLHF
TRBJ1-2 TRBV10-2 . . TGCGCCAGCAGTGACGTTCGACAGATCCTAACTAACTATGGCTACACCTTC CASSDVRQILTNYGYTF
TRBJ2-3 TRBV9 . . TGTGCCAGCAGCGAGGACAGATTCACAGATACGCAGTATTTT CASSEDRFTDTQYF
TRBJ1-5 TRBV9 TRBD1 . TGTGCCAGCAGCGTAGGGCAGGGGGGTAATCAGCCCCAGCATTTT CASSVGQGGNQPQHF
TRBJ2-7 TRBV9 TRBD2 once TGTGCCAGCAGCTCCGGACTAGCCCCCGTGGGCGAGCAGTACTTC CASSSGLAPVGEQYF
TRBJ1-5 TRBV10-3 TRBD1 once TGTGCCATCAGTGAATCACGACAGGGGAGCAATCAGCCCCAGCATTTT CAISESRQGSNQPQHF
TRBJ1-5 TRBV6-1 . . TGTGCCAGCGCACAACAGCCCCAGCATTTT CASAQQPQHF
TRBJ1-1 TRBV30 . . TGTGCCTGGAGGACAGAGGATGAAGCTTTCTTT CAWRTEDEAFF
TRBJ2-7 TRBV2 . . TGTGCCAGTGGACTCGAGCAGTACTTC CASGLEQYF
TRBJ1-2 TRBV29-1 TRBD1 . TGCAGCGTTGAGGGGGACCGGGACAGGGGAAGACCTTCGAATGGCTACACCTTC CSVEGDRDRGRPSNGYTF
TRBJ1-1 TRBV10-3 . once TGTGCCATCAGTGAGTCGTACGGGGTCACTGAAGCTTTCTTT CAISESYGVTEAFF
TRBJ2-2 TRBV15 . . TGTGCCACGACCGACAGCCCGAACACCGGGGAGCTGTTTTTT CATTDSPNTGELFF
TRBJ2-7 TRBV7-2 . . TGTGCCAGCAGCTTAGCTAGCGGTTCCTACGAGCAGTACTTC CASSLASGSYEQYF
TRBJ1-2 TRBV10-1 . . TGCGCCAGCAGTGACGGCTCAACGGGGGGCTACACCTTC CASSDGSTGGYTF
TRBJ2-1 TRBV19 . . TGTGCCAGTAGTATGGGTAGGGGTAATGAGCAGTTCTTC CASSMGRGNEQFF
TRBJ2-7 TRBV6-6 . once TGTGCCAGTACACCAGGGTCCTCCGAGCAGTACTTC CASTPGSSEQYF
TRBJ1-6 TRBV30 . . TGTGCCTGGAACCGAGGACCAGGGGCCGCTAGTTCACCCCTCCACTTT CAWNRGPGAASSPLHF
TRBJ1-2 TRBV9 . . TGTGCCAGCAGCGTAGGGACTTCTACCTATGGCTACACCTTC CASSVGTSTYGYTF
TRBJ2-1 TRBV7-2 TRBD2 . TGTGCCAGCAGCTTTGCGCCTAGCGGGAGATTCAATGAGCAGTTCTTC CASSFAPSGRFNEQFF
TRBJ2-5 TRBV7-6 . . TGTGCCAGCAGCTTTAGCCAGGGGGAGACCCAGTACTTC CASSFSQGETQYF
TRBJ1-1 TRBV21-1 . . TGTGCCAGCAGCCGAGTTGTGTTTCGGGAAGCTTTCTTT CASSRVVFREAFF
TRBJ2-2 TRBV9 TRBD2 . TGTGCCAGCAGTAGCGGGAGTCAGACCGGGGAGCTGTTTTTT CASSSGSQTGELFF
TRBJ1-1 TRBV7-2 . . TGTGCCAGCAGATCCCGTCCCGGCAAGGGAGACACTGAAGCTTTCTTT CASRSRPGKGDTEAFF
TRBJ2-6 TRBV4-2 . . TGTGCCAGCTCGGCGGGGAGCTCTGGGGCCAACGTCCTGACTTTC CASSAGSSGANVLTF
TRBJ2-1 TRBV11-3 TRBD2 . TGTGCCAGCAGCCGACTAGCGGGGGTGTACAATGAGCAGTTCTTC CASSRLAGVYNEQFF
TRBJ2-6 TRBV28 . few TGTGCCAGCAGGACGGGGGAGAATTCTGGGGCCAACGTCCTGACTTTC CASRTGENSGANVLTF
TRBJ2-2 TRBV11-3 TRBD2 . TGTGCCAGCAGCTTAGCTAGCGGGGGGAGGAACACCGGGGAGCTGTTTTTT CASSLASGGRNTGELFF
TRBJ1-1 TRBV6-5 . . TGTGCCAGCAGTTACTCGATGGGGGGAAGAACTGAAGCTTTCTTT CASSYSMGGRTEAFF
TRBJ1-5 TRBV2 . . TGTGCCAGCAGTCGAAACTATAGCAATCAGCCCCAGCATTTT CASSRNYSNQPQHF
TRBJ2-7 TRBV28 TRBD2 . TGTGCCAGCAGTTCCTCCTTCCAGATAGCGGGCATCTCCTACGAGCAGTACTTC CASSSSFQIAGISYEQYF
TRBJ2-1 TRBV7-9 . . TGTGCCAGCAGCGGAACAGGAAGCGAGCAGTTCTTC CASSGTGSEQFF
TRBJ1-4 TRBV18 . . TGTGCCAGCTCACTAACTTTACAGGCCGGAGGGCGAAAACTGTTTTTT CASSLTLQAGGRKLFF
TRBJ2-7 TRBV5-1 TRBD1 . TGCGCCAGCAGCTTGGACAGGGGAGAGCAGTACTTC CASSLDRGEQYF